These T cell receptor beta chains were read from a single sample in a study of Graves' ophthalmopathy and Graves' hyperthyroidism. Each CDR3 protein gets one entry after TCRdb re-called the multiplex PCR reads with MiXCR. Here the sample spans 500,000 to 600,000 distinct CDR3 sequences, approximately 35% being singletons. Sequencing was performed on peripheral blood or thyroid tissue (not recorded which). These receptors all come from an adult man with Graves' hyperthyroidism. The CDR3 runs from the conserved cysteine through the conserved F or W. D genes are given only for firm matches. Clone size, where shown, is once, few, many, or a class for clones that have expanded.

V	size	D	J	CDR3	DNA
TRBV20-1	few	TRBD1	TRBJ1-4	CSAPRDSSNEKLFF	TGCAGTGCTCCCCGGGACAGTTCCAATGAAAAACTGTTTTTT
TRBV20-1	-	TRBD2	TRBJ2-4	CSARAGGGFIQYF	TGCAGTGCTAGAGCGGGAGGGGGTTTTATTCAGTACTTC
TRBV6-5	many	-	TRBJ2-6	CASSYLKTDGILTF	TGTGCCAGCAGTTACTTAAAAACGGACGGAATCCTGACTTTC
TRBV2	-	-	TRBJ2-7	CASSAGTLGSYEQYF	TGTGCCAGCAGCGCCGGGACACTGGGCTCCTACGAGCAGTACTTC
TRBV11-2	-	TRBD2	TRBJ2-5	CASSQAGLRGVQETQYF	TGTGCCAGCAGCCAAGCGGGGCTACGGGGGGTACAAGAGACCCAGTACTTC
TRBV10-2	-	-	TRBJ1-3	CASSESLRSLDRFFRGNTIYF	TGCGCCAGCAGTGAGTCCCTCCGATCTCTGGACAGATTCTTCCGTGGAAACACCATATATTTT
TRBV2	few	-	TRBJ1-1	CASSPGRITEAFF	TGTGCCAGCAGTCCGGGACGTATCACTGAAGCTTTCTTT
TRBV19	many	-	TRBJ1-5	CASTGASSSNQPQHF	TGTGCCAGTACAGGTGCGTCGAGTAGCAATCAGCCCCAGCATTTT
TRBV9	many	-	TRBJ1-2	CASSVEEGDYGYTF	TGTGCCAGCAGCGTAGAAGAGGGGGACTATGGCTACACCTTC
TRBV11-2	-	-	TRBJ2-5	CASSLGPETQWF	TGTGCCAGCAGCTTAGGACCAGAGACCCAGTGGTTC
TRBV24-1	few	TRBD2	TRBJ2-3	CATSDPGLAGGDTQYF	TGTGCCACCAGTGACCCGGGACTAGCGGGAGGAGATACGCAGTATTTT
TRBV5-6	many	-	TRBJ2-5	CASSLVTSGQETQYF	TGTGCCAGCAGCTTGGTAACGAGCGGGCAAGAGACCCAGTACTTC
TRBV10-1	many	-	TRBJ1-2	CASTRRANYGYTF	TGCGCCAGCACGCGGAGGGCCAACTATGGCTACACCTTC
TRBV9	-	-	TRBJ2-7	CASSETGTSTYEQYF	TGTGCCAGCAGCGAGACAGGGACTAGTACCTACGAGCAGTACTTC
TRBV2	-	-	TRBJ1-2	CASSVWGEGYGYTF	TGTGCCAGCAGCGTCTGGGGGGAGGGTTACGGCTACACCTTC
TRBV20-1	few	TRBD2	TRBJ2-3	CSFGTSGGTDTQYF	TGCAGTTTTGGGACTAGCGGGGGTACAGATACGCAGTATTTT
TRBV10-3	few	-	TRBJ1-1	CASNQGVVNTEAFF	TGTGCCAGCAACCAGGGAGTTGTGAACACTGAAGCTTTCTTT
TRBV7-2	-	TRBD2	TRBJ2-3	CASSGGTLADTQYF	TGTGCCAGTAGCGGGGGGACGCTTGCAGATACGCAGTATTTT
TRBV6-5	-	TRBD2	TRBJ2-5	CASNLAGREETQYF	TGTGCCAGCAATCTAGCGGGGCGGGAAGAGACCCAGTACTTC
TRBV7-2	-	-	TRBJ1-2	CASSLGPSPGTSGYTF	TGTGCCAGCAGCTTAGGCCCATCCCCGGGAACGAGTGGCTACACCTTC
TRBV20-1	-	TRBD1	TRBJ1-6	CSARRQGPAGGNSPLHF	TGCAGTGCTCGAAGACAGGGGCCAGCGGGAGGTAATTCACCCCTCCACTTT
TRBV5-1	many	-	TRBJ1-2	CASSIGPRDGYTF	TGCGCCAGCAGCATCGGGCCGCGGGATGGCTACACCTTC
TRBV7-6	many	-	TRBJ1-2	CASSPFAGTYGYTF	TGTGCCAGCAGCCCATTTGCCGGGACGTATGGCTACACCTTC
TRBV5-6	few	-	TRBJ1-4	CASSFGQRNEKLFF	TGTGCCAGCAGCTTTGGACAGCGTAATGAAAAACTGTTTTTT
TRBV7-2	many	-	TRBJ2-7	CASSLVPNSYEQYF	TGTGCCAGCAGCTTAGTTCCGAACTCCTACGAGCAGTACTTC
TRBV7-2	-	TRBD2	TRBJ2-1	CASSFAGGASNEQFF	TGTGCCAGCAGCTTTGCGGGGGGCGCATCCAATGAGCAGTTCTTC
TRBV12-3/TRBV12-4	few	-	TRBJ1-3	CASSLPEILSGNTIYF	TGTGCCAGCAGTTTACCGGAAATACTCTCTGGAAACACCATATATTTT
TRBV29-1	many	-	TRBJ2-7	CSARTGIYEQYF	TGCAGCGCTAGGACGGGTATCTACGAGCAGTACTTC
TRBV29-1	-	TRBD2	TRBJ2-7	CSVDGSARGTSGFYEQYF	TGCAGCGTTGATGGCAGCGCACGCGGGACTAGCGGGTTCTACGAGCAGTACTTC
TRBV14	few	TRBD1	TRBJ2-5	CASSQDGTEETQYF	TGTGCCAGCAGCCAAGATGGGACAGAAGAGACCCAGTACTTC
TRBV7-9	many	-	TRBJ1-3	CASSSPNDGGNTIYF	TGTGCCAGCAGCTCGCCCAATGACGGGGGAAACACCATATATTTT
TRBV2	-	TRBD1	TRBJ1-4	CASSGKQGAFYLDEKLFF	TGTGCCAGCAGTGGCAAACAGGGGGCCTTTTATCTCGATGAAAAACTGTTTTTT
TRBV20-1	few	TRBD1	TRBJ1-2	CSASDRVNYGYTF	TGCAGTGCATCGGACAGGGTTAACTATGGCTACACCTTC
TRBV20-1	many	-	TRBJ2-5	CSASDRAEGTQYF	TGCAGTGCATCCGACCGGGCCGAAGGGACCCAGTACTTC
TRBV2	-	TRBD1	TRBJ1-1	CASSEAPGQGKNTEAFF	TGTGCCAGCAGTGAAGCGCCGGGACAGGGTAAGAACACTGAAGCTTTCTTT
TRBV6-1	-	TRBD2	TRBJ2-5	CASSATSGTEETQYF	TGTGCCAGCAGTGCGACTAGCGGGACCGAAGAGACCCAGTACTTC
TRBV7-3	few	-	TRBJ2-5	CASSPNGETQYF	TGTGCCAGCAGCCCTAACGGGGAAACCCAGTACTTC
TRBV20-1	many	-	TRBJ2-5	CSVPLASEGETQYF	TGCAGTGTGCCCCTAGCGTCGGAAGGAGAGACCCAGTACTTC
TRBV7-8	few	-	TRBJ1-6	CAWSVPGLNSPLHF	TGTGCCTGGAGTGTCCCAGGTCTCAATTCACCCCTCCACTTT
TRBV7-9	many	TRBD2	TRBJ2-7	CASSQGVGGLSSGRSYEQYF	TGTGCCAGCAGCCAGGGGGTTGGGGGGCTATCTAGCGGGAGGTCCTACGAGCAGTACTTC
TRBV2	-	-	TRBJ2-6	CASSEGRQGANVLTF	TGTGCCAGCAGTGAAGGAAGACAGGGGGCCAACGTCCTGACTTTC
TRBV29-1	many	-	TRBJ1-4	CSVMTERGLFF	TGCAGCGTCATGACCGAAAGGGGACTGTTTTTT
TRBV27	few	-	TRBJ1-5	CASSFLRDIYSNQPQHF	TGTGCCAGCAGTTTCCTCCGGGACATATATAGCAATCAGCCCCAGCATTTT
TRBV15	-	TRBD1	TRBJ1-1	CATSREIQGAEAFF	TGTGCCACCAGCAGAGAAATTCAGGGGGCTGAAGCTTTCTTT
TRBV10-3	many	-	TRBJ1-2	CASSEAPSKYGYTF	TGTGCCAGCAGTGAAGCGCCCAGTAAATATGGCTACACCTTC
TRBV20-1	many	-	TRBJ2-7	CSARDRLAYEQYF	TGCAGTGCTAGAGATCGGCTAGCGTACGAGCAGTACTTC
TRBV15	many	-	TRBJ2-2	CATSTDTGELFF	TGTGCCACCAGCACGGACACCGGGGAGCTGTTTTTT
TRBV20-1	-	-	TRBJ2-1	CSAREIQTNEQFF	TGCAGTGCTAGAGAAATACAGACTAATGAGCAGTTCTTC
TRBV2	many	TRBD1	TRBJ1-1	CATGTGNTEAFF	TGTGCCACCGGGACAGGGAACACTGAAGCTTTCTTT
TRBV11-2	-	TRBD1	TRBJ2-2	CASSLRTGGRELFF	TGTGCCAGCAGCCTTCGGACAGGGGGCCGGGAGCTGTTTTTT